This TCR beta chain originates from a study of STAT5B mutations in CD4+ large granular lymphocyte leukemia. The CDR3 has 15 residues. Germline values: CDR1 SEHNR, CDR2 FQNEAQ (reference sequence). Profiling relied on immunoSEQ multiplex PCR, and the TCRdb table lists in-frame clones only, not all of them. The table shows roughly 40,000 clones, with roughly 84% occurring only once. Comment on this clone: One end of the junction fails to match germline, which may point to a read error.

This TCR was sampled from a human donor in good health. Input material: CD4+ T cells from blood buffy coats. The chain uses TRBV7-9 and TRBJ2-3; 7 positions agree with TRBD2. The CDR3 region is CASSSWGTNTDMQYF. The DNA of the CDR3 is TGTGCCAGCAGCTCGTGGGGGACTAACACAGATATGCAGTATTTT.